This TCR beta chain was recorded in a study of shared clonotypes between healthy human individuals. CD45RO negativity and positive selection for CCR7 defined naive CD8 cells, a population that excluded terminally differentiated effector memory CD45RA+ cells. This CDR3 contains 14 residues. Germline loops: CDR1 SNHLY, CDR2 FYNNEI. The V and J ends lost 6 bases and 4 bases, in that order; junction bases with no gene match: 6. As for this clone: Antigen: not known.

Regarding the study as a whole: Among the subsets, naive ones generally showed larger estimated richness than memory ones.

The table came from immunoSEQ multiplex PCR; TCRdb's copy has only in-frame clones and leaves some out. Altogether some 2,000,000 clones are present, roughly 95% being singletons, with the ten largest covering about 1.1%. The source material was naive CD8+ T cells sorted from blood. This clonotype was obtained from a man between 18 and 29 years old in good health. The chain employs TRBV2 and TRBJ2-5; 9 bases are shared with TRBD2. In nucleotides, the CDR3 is TGTGCCAGCAGAACGGGACTAGCAGCAGAGACCCAGTACTTC. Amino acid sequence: CASRTGLAAETQYF.